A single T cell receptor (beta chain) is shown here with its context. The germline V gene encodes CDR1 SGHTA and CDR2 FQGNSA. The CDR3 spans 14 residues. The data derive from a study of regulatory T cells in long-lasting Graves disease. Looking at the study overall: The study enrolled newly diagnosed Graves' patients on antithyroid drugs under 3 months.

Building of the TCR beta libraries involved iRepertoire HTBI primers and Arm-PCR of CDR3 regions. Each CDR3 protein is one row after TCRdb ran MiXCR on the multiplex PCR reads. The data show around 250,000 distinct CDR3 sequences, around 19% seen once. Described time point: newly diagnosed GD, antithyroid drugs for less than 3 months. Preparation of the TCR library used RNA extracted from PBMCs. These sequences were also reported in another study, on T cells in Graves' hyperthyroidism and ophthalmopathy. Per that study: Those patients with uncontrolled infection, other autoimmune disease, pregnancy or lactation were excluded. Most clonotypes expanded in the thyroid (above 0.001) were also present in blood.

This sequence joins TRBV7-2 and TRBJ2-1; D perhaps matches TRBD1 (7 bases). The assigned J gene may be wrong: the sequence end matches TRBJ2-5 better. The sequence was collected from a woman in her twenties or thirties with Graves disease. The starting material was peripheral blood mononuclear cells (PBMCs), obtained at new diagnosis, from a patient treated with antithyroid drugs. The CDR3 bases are TGTGCCAGCAGGGGGGGCGGGACAGAAGAGACCCAGTACTTC. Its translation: CASRGGGTEETQYF.